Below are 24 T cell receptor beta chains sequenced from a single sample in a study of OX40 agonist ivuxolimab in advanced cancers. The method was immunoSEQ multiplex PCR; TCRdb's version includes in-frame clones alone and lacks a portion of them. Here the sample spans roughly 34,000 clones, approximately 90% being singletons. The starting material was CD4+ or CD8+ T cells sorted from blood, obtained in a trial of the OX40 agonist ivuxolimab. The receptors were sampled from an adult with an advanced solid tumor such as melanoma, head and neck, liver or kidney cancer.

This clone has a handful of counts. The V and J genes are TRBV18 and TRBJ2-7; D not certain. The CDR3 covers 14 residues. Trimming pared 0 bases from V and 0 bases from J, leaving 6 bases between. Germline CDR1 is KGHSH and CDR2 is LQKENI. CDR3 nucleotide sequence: TGTGCCAGCTCACCACCGTCAGTCTCCTACGAGCAGTACTTC. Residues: CASSPPSVSYEQYF.

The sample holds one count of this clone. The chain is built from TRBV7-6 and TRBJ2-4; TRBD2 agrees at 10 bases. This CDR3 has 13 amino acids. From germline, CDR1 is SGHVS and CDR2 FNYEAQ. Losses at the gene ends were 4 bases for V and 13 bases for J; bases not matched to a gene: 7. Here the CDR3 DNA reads TGTGCCAGCAGCTCCGCCGGACTAGCGGAACAGTACTTC. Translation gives CASSSAGLAEQYF.

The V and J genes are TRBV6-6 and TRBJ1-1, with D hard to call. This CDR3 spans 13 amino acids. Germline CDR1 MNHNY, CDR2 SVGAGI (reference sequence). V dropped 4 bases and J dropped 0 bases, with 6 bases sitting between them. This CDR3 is CASSWSVNTEAFF. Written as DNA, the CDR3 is TGTGCCAGCAGTTGGTCCGTGAACACTGAAGCTTTCTTT.

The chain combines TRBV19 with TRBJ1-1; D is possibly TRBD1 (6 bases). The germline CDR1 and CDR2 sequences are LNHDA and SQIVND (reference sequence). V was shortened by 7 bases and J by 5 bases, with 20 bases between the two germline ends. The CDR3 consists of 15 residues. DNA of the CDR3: TGTGCCAGTACCCCCGGGGGGGGGCTTGGGACTGAAGCTTTCTTT. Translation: CASTPGGGLGTEAFF.

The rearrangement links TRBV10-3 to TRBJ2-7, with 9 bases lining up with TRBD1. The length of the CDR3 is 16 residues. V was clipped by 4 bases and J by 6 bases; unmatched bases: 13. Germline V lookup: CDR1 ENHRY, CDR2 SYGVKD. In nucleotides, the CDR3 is TGTGCCATCAGTGGGTTTTCCGGGACAGGGACGGGCGAGCAGTACTTC. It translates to CAISGFSGTGTGEQYF.

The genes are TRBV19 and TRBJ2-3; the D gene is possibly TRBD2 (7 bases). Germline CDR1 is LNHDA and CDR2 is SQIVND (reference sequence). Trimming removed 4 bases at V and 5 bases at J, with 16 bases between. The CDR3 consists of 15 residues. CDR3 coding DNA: TGTGCCAGTAGTACGCGCCGAAGGGGGGGAGATACGCAGTATTTT. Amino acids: CASSTRRRGGDTQYF.

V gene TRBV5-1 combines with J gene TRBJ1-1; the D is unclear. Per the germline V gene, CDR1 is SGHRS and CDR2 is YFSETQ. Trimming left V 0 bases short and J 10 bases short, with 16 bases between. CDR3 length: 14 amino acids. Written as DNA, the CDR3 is TGCGCCAGCAGCTTGGTGGCAGGAGAATTGGGAGCTTTCTTT. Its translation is CASSLVAGELGAFF.

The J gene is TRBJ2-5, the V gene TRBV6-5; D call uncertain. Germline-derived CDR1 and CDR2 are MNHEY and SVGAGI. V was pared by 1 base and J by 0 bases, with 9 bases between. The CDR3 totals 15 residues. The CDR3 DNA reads TGTGCCAGCAGTTACTTTCGTGGAAACCAAGAGACCCAGTACTTC. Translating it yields CASSYFRGNQETQYF.

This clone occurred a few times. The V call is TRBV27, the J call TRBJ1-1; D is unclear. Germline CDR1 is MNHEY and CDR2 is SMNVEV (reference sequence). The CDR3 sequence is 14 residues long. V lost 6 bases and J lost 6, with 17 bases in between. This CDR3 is CASRGSGRVPEAFF. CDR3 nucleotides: TGTGCCAGCAGGGGGTCCGGCAGAGTCCCTGAAGCTTTCTTT.

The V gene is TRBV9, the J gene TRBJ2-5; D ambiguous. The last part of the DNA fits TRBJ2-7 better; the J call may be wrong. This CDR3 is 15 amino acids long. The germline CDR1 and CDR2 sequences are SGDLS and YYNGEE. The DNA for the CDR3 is TGTGCCAGCAGCAAGGGTAGCAGATACTCCTACGAGCAGTACTTC. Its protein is CASSKGSRYSYEQYF.

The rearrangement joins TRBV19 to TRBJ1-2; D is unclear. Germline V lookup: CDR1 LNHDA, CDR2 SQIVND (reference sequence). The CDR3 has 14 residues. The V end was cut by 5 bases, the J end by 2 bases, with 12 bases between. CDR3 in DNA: TGTGCCAGTAGTCCCCTCCCTCGGAACTATGGCTACACCTTC. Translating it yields CASSPLPRNYGYTF.

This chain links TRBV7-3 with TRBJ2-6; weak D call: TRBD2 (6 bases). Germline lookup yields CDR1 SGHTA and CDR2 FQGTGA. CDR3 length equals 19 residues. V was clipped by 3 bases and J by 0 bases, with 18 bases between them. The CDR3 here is CASSFLGGGLGSGANVLTF. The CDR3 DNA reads TGTGCCAGCAGCTTTTTAGGTGGGGGGTTGGGCTCTGGGGCCAACGTCCTGACTTTC. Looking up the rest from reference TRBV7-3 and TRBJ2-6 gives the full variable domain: GAGVSQTPSNKVTEKGKYVELRCDPISGHTALYWYRQSLGQGPEFLIYFQGTGAADDSGLPNDRFFAVRPEGSVSTLKIQRTERGDSAVYLCASSFLGGGLGSGANVLTFGAGSRLTVL.

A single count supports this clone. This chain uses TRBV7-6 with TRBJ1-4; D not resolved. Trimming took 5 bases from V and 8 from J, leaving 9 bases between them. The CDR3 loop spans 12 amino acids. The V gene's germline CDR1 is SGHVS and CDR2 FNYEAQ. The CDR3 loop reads CASSRLGEKLFF. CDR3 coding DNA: TGTGCCAGCAGCCGGCTGGGGGAAAAACTGTTTTTT.

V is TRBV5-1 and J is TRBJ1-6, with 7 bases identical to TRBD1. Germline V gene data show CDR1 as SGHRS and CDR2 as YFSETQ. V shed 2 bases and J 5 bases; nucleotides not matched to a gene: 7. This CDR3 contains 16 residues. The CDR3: CASSFNPGGNNSPLHF. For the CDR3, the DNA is TGCGCCAGCAGCTTTAATCCAGGGGGAAATAATTCACCCCTCCACTTT.

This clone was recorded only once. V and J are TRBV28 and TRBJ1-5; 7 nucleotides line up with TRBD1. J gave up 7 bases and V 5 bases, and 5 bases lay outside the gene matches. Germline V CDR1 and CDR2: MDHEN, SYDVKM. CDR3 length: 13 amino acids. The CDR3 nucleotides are TGTGCCAGCAGTACTACAGGGGACCAGCCCCAGCATTTT. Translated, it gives CASSTTGDQPQHF.

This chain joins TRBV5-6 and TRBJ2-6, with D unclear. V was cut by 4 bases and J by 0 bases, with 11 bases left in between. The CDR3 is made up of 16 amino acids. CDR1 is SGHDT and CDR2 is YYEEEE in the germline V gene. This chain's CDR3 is CASSGNPNSGANVLTF. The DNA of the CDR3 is TGTGCCAGCAGCGGGAACCCGAACTCTGGGGCCAACGTCCTGACTTTC.

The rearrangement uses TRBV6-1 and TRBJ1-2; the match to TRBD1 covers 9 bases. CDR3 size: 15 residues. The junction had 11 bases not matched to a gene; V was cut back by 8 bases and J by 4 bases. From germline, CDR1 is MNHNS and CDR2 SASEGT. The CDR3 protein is CASGALTGGGYGYTF. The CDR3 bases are TGTGCCAGCGGGGCTTTGACAGGGGGTGGCTATGGCTACACCTTC.

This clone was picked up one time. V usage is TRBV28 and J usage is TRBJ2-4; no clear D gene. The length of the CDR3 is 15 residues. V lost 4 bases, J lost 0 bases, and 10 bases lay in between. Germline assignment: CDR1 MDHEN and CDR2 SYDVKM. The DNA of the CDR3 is TGTGCCAGCAGTTCCCCGTTGATAGCCAAAAACATTCAGTACTTC. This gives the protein CASSSPLIAKNIQYF.

In DNA, the CDR3 is TGTGCCAGCAGTTATACGACAGGGTTCAATCAGCCCCAGCATTTT. It translates to CASSYTTGFNQPQHF. The rearrangement links TRBV28 to TRBJ1-5; 7 bases are a match to TRBD1. Germline values: CDR1 MDHEN, CDR2 SYDVKM. The CDR3 totals 15 residues. The V and J ends lost 4 bases and 3 bases, in that order; junction bases with no gene match: 6.

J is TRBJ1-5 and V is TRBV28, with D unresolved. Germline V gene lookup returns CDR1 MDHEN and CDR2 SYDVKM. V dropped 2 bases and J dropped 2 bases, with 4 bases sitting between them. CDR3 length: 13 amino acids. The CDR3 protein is CASSLLGNQPQHF. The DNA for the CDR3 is TGTGCCAGCAGTTTACTAGGCAATCAGCCCCAGCATTTT.

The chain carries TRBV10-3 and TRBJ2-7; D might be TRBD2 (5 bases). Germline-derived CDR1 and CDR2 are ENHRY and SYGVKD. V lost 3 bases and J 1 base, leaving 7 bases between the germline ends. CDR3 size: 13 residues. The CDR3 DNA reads TGTGCCATCAGTGACGGACTGTCCTACGAGCAGTACTTC. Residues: CAISDGLSYEQYF.

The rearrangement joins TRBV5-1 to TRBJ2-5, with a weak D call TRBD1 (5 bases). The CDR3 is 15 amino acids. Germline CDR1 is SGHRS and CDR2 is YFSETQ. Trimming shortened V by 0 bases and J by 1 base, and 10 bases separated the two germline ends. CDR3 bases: TGCGCCAGCAGCTTGGGCGGACAAAGCCAAGAGACCCAGTACTTC. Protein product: CASSLGGQSQETQYF.

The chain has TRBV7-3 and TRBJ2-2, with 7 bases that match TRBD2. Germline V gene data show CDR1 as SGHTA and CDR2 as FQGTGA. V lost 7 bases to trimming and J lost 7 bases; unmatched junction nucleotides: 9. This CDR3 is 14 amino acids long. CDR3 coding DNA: TGTGCCAGCACTGGCGGGAGTATTCACGGGGAGCTGTTTTTT. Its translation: CASTGGSIHGELFF. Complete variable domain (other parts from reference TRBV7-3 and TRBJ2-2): GAGVSQTPSNKVTEKGKYVELRCDPISGHTALYWYRQSLGQGPEFLIYFQGTGAADDSGLPNDRFFAVRPEGSVSTLKIQRTERGDSAVYLCASTGGSIHGELFFGEGSRLTVL.

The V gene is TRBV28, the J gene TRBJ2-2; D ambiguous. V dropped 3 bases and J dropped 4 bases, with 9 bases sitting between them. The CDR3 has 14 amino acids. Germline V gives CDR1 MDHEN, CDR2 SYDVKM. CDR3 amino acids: CASSLVGGTGELFF. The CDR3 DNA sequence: TGTGCCAGCAGTTTGGTGGGTGGCACCGGGGAGCTGTTTTTT.